The 10 T cell receptor beta chains below all came from one sample that was sequenced in a study of blood T cells in healthy people across ages. It was with a sample-barcoded 5' primer and a J-beta primer mix that a second PCR of roughly 7 to 12 cycles was run. TCRdb passed the 5' RACE reads through MiXCR, listing each CDR3 protein once. The sample holds over 600,000 distinct CDR3 sequences, under 25% seen once. Sequenced material: blood. These receptors came from a man between 65 and 79 years old in good health.

The rearrangement uses TRBV20-1 and TRBJ2-5, with 14 bases fitting TRBD2. Germline V CDR1 and CDR2: DFQATT, SNEGSKA (reference sequence). The trim removed 2 bases at V and 2 bases at J, leaving 10 bases unmatched. The CDR3 has 18 amino acids. The DNA of the CDR3 is TGCAGTGCTAGATCCGGACTAGCGGGAGGAGGGAGGCAAGAGACCCAGTACTTC. It is translated as CSARSGLAGGGRQETQYF.

This chain links TRBV29-1 with TRBJ2-5, with TRBD1 matching over 11 bases. The CDR3 spans 15 residues. Germline V gives CDR1 SQVTM, CDR2 ANQGSEA. J lost 2 bases, V lost 7 bases, and 9 bases had no gene match. CDR3 bases: TGCAGCGGAAAATCCGGGACAGGGGGACAAGAGACCCAGTACTTC. Translated: CSGKSGTGGQETQYF.

The chain employs TRBV24-1 and TRBJ2-5; 10 bases are a match to TRBD1. The length of the CDR3 is 15 residues. From germline, CDR1 is KGHDR and CDR2 SFDVKD. The V and J ends lost 4 bases and 3 bases, in that order; junction bases with no gene match: 4. CDR3 residues: CATSESGTGEETQYF. CDR3 nucleotides: TGTGCCACCAGTGAATCCGGGACAGGGGAAGAGACCCAGTACTTC.

This chain uses TRBV29-1 with TRBJ2-1; the D is unclear. The CDR3 has 13 amino acids. The ends were cut back, 2 bases at V and 5 bases at J, with 10 bases in the middle. The germline V gene encodes CDR1 SQVTM and CDR2 ANQGSEA. The CDR3 DNA reads TGCAGCGTTGAAAAATACCGTAACAATGAGCAGTTCTTC. As protein: CSVEKYRNNEQFF.

This clonotype was counted between two and nine times. This chain connects TRBV20-1 to TRBJ2-2; 10 bases match TRBD2. The CDR3 is 16 residues long. After removal of 0 bases from V and 3 bases from J, the junction contained 4 bases not matched to a gene. CDR1 is DFQATT and CDR2 is SNEGSKA in the germline V gene (reference sequence). CDR3 bases: TGCAGTGCTAGAGAAGGGGGACTAGCGCACACCGGGGAGCTGTTTTTT. This codes for CSAREGGLAHTGELFF.

V usage is TRBV29-1 and J usage is TRBJ2-1; TRBD1 matches 9 bases. The assigned J gene may be wrong: the sequence end matches TRBJ2-5 better. The CDR3 sequence is 13 residues long. The germline gives CDR1 SQVTM, CDR2 ANQGSEA. The CDR3 reads CSVVGQGQETQYF. The CDR3 region has the DNA TGCAGCGTTGTCGGACAGGGGCAAGAGACCCAGTACTTC.

The chain recombines TRBV10-1 with TRBJ2-1; tentatively, D is TRBD1 (5 bases). The J call may be mistaken, given a closer DNA end match to TRBJ2-5. Germline V gene sequence: CDR1 WNHNN, CDR2 SYGVQD (reference sequence). The CDR3 loop spans 13 amino acids. Here the CDR3 reads CASSVGAKETQYF. The CDR3 DNA is TGCGCCAGCAGTGTTGGGGCAAAAGAGACCCAGTACTTC.

The rearrangement joins TRBV3-1 to TRBJ1-1; no clear D gene. The ends were cut back, 4 bases at V and 3 bases at J, with 9 bases in the middle. The CDR3 sequence is 13 residues long. Germline lookup yields CDR1 LGHDT and CDR2 YNNKEL (reference sequence). DNA of the CDR3: TGTGCCAGCAGCCTTAGCCTTGACACTGAAGCTTTCTTT. Its translation is CASSLSLDTEAFF. Together with reference TRBV3-1 and TRBJ1-1, the CDR3 gives the full variable domain: DTAVSQTPKYLVTQMGNDKSIKCEQNLGHDTMYWYKQDSKKFLKIMFSYNNKELIINETVPNRFSPKSPDKAHLNLHINSLELGDSAVYFCASSLSLDTEAFFGQGTRLTVV.

There are a few counts of this clonotype. This rearrangement joins TRBV7-9 to TRBJ2-1; 8 bases map to TRBD2. CDR3 size: 14 residues. Germline loops: CDR1 SEHNR, CDR2 FQNEAQ (reference sequence). Losses at the gene ends were 11 bases for V and 9 bases for J; bases not matched to a gene: 15. CDR3 nucleotides: TGTGCCGCCGGGAGGGCCCGAGATGGGGGTGAGCAGTTCTTC. Its protein is CAAGRARDGGEQFF.

This clonotype showed up just a few times. The chain links TRBV9 to TRBJ2-7; 10 bases fit TRBD2. The CDR3 has 15 amino acids. Germline V gives CDR1 SGDLS, CDR2 YYNGEE. V shed 0 bases, J shed 3 bases, and the junction held 3 bases outside the gene matches. CDR3 protein: CASSVGLAGGYEQYF. CDR3 nucleotide sequence: TGTGCCAGCAGCGTAGGACTAGCGGGCGGCTACGAGCAGTACTTC.